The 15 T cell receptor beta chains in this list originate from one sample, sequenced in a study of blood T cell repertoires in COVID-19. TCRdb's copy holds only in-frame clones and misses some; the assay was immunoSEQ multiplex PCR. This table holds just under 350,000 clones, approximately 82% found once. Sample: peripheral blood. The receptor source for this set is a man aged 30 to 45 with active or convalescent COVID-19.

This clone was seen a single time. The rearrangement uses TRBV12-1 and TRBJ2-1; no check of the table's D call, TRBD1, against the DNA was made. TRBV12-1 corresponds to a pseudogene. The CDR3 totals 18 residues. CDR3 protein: CASSLRYRRVLNYNEQFF. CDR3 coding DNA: TGTGCCAGCAGCCTACGTTACCGCAGGGTCCTAAATTACAATGAGCAGTTCTTC.

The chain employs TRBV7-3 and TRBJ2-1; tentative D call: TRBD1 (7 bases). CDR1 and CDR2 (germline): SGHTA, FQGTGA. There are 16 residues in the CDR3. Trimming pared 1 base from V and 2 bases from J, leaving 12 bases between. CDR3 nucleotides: TGTGCCAGCAGCTTAAGGGGCGGGACAGCCTACAATGAGCAGTTCTTC. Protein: CASSLRGGTAYNEQFF.

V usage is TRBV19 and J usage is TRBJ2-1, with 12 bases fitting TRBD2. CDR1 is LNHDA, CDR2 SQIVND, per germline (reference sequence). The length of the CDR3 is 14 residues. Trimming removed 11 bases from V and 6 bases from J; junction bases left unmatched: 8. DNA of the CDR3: TGTGCCTCGTCTAGCGGGGGGGTCTTCAATGAGCAGTTCTTC. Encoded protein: CASSSGGVFNEQFF. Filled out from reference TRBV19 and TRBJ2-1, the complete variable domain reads DGGITQSPKYLFRKEGQNVTLSCEQNLNHDAMYWYRQDPGQGLRLIYYSQIVNDFQKGDIAEGYSVSREKKESFPLTVTSAQKNPTAFYLCASSSGGVFNEQFFGPGTRLTVL.

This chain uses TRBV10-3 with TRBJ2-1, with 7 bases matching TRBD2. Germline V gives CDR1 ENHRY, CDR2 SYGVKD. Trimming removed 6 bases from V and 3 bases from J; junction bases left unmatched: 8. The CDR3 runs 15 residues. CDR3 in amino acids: CAIRETSRDYNEQFF. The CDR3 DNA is TGTGCCATCAGGGAGACTAGCCGCGACTACAATGAGCAGTTCTTC.

The CDR3 bases are TGTGCCAGCAGCCAAGGGGCCAGCGGGAGTTTGGATACGCAGTATTTT. Its protein is CASSQGASGSLDTQYF. This chain joins TRBV14 and TRBJ2-3, with 8 positions matching TRBD2. Germline CDR1 reads SGHDN; CDR2 reads FVKESK. This CDR3 region has 16 residues. The J segment lost 6 bases and the V segment lost 1 base, leaving 9 bases of the junction unmatched.

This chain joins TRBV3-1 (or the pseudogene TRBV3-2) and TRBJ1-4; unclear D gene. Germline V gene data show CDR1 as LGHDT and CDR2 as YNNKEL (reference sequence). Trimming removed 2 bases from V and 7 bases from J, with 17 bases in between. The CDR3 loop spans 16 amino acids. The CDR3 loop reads CASSQWRGSGTEKLFF. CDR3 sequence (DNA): TGTGCCAGCAGCCAATGGCGGGGATCCGGTACTGAAAAACTGTTTTTT.

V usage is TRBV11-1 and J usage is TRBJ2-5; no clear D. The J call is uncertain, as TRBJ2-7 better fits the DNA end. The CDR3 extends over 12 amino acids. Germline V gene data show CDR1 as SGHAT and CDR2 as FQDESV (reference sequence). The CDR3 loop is CASSPDSYEQYF. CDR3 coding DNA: TGTGCCAGCAGCCCGGATAGCTACGAGCAGTACTTC.

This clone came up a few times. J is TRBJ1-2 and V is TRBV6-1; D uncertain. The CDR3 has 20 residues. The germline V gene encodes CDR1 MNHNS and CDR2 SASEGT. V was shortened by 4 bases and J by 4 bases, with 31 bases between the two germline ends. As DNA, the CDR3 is TGTGCCAGCAGTGCAGGAGGATGGAACTTGAAGGGATCAACTAGCTATGGCTACACCTTC. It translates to CASSAGGWNLKGSTSYGYTF.

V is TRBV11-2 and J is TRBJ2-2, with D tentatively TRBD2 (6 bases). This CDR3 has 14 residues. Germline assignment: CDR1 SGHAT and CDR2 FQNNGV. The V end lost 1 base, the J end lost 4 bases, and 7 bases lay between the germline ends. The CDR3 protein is CASSLAGVTGELFF. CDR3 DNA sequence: TGTGCCAGCAGCTTAGCGGGAGTCACCGGGGAGCTGTTTTTT.

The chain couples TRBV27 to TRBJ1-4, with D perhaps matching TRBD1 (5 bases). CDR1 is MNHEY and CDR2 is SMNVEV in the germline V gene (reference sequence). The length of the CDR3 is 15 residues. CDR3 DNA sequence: TGTGCGACGGGGGTATCCGTTGCAACTAATGAAAAACTGTTTTTT. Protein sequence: CATGVSVATNEKLFF.

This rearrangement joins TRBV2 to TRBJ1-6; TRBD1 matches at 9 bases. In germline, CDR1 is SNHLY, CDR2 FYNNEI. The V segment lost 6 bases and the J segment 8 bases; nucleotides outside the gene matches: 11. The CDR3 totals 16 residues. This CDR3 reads CASRKQGAVLDSPLHF. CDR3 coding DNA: TGTGCCAGCAGGAAACAGGGGGCAGTTTTGGATTCACCCCTCCACTTT.

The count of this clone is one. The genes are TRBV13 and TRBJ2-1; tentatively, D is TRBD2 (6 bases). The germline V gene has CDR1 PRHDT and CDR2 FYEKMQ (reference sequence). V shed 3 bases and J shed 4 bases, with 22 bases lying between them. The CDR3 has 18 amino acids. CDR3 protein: CASSFLTSLNPDYNEQFF. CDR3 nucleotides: TGTGCCAGCAGCTTTCTTACTAGCCTAAACCCCGATTACAATGAGCAGTTCTTC.

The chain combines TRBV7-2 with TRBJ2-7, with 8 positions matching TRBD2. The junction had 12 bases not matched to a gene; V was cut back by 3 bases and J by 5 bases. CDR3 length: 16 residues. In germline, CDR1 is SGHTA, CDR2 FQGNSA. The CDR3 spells CASSFGGEPSRNEQYF. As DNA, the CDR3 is TGTGCCAGCAGCTTCGGGGGGGAGCCCTCTAGGAACGAGCAGTACTTC.

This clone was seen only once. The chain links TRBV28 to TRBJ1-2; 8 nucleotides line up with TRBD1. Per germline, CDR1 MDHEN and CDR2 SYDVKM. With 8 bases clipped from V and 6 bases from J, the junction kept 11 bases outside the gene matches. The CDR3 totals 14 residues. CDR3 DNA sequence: TGTGCCAGCGGTGAGACCAGGGGGCGTGATGGCTACACCTTC. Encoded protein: CASGETRGRDGYTF.

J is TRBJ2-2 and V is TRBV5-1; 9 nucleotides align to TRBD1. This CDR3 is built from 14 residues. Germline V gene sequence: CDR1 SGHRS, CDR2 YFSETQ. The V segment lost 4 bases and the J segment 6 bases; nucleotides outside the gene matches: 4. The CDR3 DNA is TGCGCCAGCAGCCCGGGACAGGGTTCCGGGGAGCTGTTTTTT. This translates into CASSPGQGSGELFF.